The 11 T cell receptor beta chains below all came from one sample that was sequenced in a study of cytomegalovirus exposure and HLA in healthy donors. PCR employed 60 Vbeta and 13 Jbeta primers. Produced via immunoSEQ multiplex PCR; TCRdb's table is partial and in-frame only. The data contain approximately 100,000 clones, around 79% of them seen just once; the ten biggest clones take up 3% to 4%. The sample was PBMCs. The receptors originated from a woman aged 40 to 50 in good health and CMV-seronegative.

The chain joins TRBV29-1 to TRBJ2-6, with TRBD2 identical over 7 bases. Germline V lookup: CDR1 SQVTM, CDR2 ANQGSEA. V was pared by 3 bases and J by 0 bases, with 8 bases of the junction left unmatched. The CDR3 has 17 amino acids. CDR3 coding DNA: TGCAGCGTTGATTTCGGGGGGAGGTTCTCTGGGGCCAACGTCCTGACTTTC. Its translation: CSVDFGGRFSGANVLTF.

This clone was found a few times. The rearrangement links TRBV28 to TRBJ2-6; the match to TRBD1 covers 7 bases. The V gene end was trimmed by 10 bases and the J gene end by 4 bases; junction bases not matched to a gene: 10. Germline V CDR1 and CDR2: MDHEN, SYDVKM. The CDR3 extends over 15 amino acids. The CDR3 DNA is TGTGCCATCAGCTACGAGGGGGCCGGGGCCAACGTCCTGACTTTC. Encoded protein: CAISYEGAGANVLTF.

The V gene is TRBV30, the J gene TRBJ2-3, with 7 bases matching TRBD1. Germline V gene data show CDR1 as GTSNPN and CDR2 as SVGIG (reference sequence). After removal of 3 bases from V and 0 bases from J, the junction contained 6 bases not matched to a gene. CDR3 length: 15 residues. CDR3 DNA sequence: TGTGCCTGGAGCACGGACAGGCCTAGCACAGATACGCAGTATTTT. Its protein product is CAWSTDRPSTDTQYF.

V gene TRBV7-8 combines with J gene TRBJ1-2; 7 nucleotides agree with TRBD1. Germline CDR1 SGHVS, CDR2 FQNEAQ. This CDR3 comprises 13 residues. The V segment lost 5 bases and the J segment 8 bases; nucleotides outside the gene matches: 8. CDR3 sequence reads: CASSPTGDRGYTF. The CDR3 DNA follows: TGTGCCAGCAGCCCTACAGGGGATAGGGGCTACACCTTC.

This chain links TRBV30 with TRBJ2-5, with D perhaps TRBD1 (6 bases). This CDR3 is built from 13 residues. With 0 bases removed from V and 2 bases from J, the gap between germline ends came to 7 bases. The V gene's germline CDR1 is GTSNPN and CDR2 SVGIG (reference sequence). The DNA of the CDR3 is TGTGCCTGGAGTGTACAGGGACAAGAGACCCAGTACTTC. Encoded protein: CAWSVQGQETQYF. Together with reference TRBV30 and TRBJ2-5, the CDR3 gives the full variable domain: SQTIHQWPATLVQPVGSPLSLECTVEGTSNPNLYWYRQAAGRGLQLLFYSVGIGQISSEVPQNLSASRPQDRQFILSSKKLLLSDSGFYLCAWSVQGQETQYFGPGTRLLVL.

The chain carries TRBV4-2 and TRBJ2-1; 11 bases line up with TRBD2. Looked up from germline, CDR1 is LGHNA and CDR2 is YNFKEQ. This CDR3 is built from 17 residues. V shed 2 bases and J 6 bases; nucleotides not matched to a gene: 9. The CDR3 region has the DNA TGTGCCAGCAGCCAACCACAACTAGCGGGAGTGGTCAATGAGCAGTTCTTC. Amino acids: CASSQPQLAGVVNEQFF.

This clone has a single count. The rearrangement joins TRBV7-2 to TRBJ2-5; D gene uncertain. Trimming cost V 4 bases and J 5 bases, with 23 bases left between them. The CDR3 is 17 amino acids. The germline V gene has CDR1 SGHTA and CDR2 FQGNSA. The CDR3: CASSYPSGGPIRETQYF. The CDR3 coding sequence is TGTGCCAGCAGCTATCCGAGTGGCGGCCCAATAAGGGAGACCCAGTACTTC.

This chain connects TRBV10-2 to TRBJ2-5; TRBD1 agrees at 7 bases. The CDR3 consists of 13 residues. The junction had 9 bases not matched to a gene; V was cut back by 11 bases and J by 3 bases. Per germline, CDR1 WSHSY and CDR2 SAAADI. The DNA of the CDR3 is TGCGCCGACCCGGACAGGAGAGAAGAGACCCAGTACTTC. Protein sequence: CADPDRREETQYF.

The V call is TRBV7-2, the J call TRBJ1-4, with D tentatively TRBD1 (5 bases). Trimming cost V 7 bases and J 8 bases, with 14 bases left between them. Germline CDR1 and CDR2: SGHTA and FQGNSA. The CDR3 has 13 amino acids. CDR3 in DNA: TGTGCCAGCACCAGTACCGGGGGAGAAAAACTGTTTTTT. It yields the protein CASTSTGGEKLFF.

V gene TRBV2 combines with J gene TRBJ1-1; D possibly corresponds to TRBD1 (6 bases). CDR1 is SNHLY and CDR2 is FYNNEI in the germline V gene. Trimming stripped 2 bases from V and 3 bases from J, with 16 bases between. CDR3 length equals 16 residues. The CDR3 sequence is CASSEPPTGLYTEAFF. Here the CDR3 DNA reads TGTGCCAGCAGTGAACCTCCCACAGGGCTGTACACTGAAGCTTTCTTT.

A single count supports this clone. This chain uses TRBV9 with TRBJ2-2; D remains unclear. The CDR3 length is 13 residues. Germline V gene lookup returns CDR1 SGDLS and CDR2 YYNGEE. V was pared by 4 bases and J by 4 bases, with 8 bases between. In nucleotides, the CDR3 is TGTGCCAGCAGCCGTACTGCCACCGGGGAGCTGTTTTTT. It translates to CASSRTATGELFF.